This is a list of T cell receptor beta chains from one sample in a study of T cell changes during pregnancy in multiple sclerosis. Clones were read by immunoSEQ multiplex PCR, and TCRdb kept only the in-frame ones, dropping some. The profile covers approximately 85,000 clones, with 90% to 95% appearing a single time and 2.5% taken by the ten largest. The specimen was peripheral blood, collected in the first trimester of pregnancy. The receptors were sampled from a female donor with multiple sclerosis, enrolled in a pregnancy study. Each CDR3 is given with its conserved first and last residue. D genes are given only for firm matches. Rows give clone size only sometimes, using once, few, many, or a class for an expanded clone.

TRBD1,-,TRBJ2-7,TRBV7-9,TGTGCCAGCAGCTCCCAGGGGGCGATCGAGCAGTACTTC,CASSSQGAIEQYF
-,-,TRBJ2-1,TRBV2,TGTGCCAGCCTCCTTGCTAGCCATAACTACAATGAGCAGTTCTTC,CASLLASHNYNEQFF
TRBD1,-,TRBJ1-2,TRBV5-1,TGCGCCAGCAGCGAAGGGACAGTTGGTGGCTACACCTTC,CASSEGTVGGYTF
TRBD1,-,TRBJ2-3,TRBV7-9,TGTGCCAGCAGCCTAGGACAGGCCGGCACAGATACGCAGTATTTT,CASSLGQAGTDTQYF
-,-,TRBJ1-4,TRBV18,TGTGCCAGCTCAGAGATGGAAAAACTGTTTTTT,CASSEMEKLFF
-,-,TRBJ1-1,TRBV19,TGTGCCTCCCAGGACGGGATTGAAGCTTTCTTT,CASQDGIEAFF
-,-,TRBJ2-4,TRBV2,TGTGCCAGCAGCACCGGGACTGGAGAACTAAACATTCAGTACTTC,CASSTGTGELNIQYF
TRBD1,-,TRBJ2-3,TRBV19,TGTGCCAGTAGTATAGGGACAGGGTTTGCAGATACGCAGTATTTT,CASSIGTGFADTQYF
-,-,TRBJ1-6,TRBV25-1,TGTGCCAGCCTAAGAGGAGGGATTTCACCCCTCCACTTT,CASLRGGISPLHF
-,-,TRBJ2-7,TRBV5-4,TGTGCCAGCAGACAGGGAAGCTCCTACGAGCAGTACTTC,CASRQGSSYEQYF
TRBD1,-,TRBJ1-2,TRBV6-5,TGTGCCAGCAGTTACTCGAGGACAGGAGACTATGGCTACACCTTC,CASSYSRTGDYGYTF
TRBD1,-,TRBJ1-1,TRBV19,TGTGCCAGTAGTATCCTTACAGGGGTGGGTACTGAAGCTTTCTTT,CASSILTGVGTEAFF
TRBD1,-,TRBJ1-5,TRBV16,TGTGCCAGCAGCCTGGGGGACAGACGCAATCAGCCCCAGCATTTT,CASSLGDRRNQPQHF
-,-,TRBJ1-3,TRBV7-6,TGTGCCAGCAGCTCCGGGACATCGAACACCATATATTTT,CASSSGTSNTIYF
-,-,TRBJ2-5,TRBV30,TGTGCCTGGAAATGGACTCGGGGAGGGACCCAGTACTTC,CAWKWTRGGTQYF
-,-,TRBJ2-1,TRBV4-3,TGCGCCAGCAGCCAAGATCCCAGGGGAGCTGGTGAGCAGTTCTTC,CASSQDPRGAGEQFF
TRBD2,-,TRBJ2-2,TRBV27,TGTGCCAGCAGTTCCCAGATGACTAGCGGGAGAACCGGGGAGCTGTTTTTT,CASSSQMTSGRTGELFF
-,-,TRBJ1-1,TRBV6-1,TGTGCCAGCAGTACGGGGTATGGGAACACTGAAGCTTTCTTT,CASSTGYGNTEAFF
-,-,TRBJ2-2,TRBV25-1,TGTGCCAGCAGTGCCTTACGGATAGGGGGCACCGGGGAGCTGTTTTTT,CASSALRIGGTGELFF
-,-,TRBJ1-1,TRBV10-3,TGTGCCATCAGGGAGGGGCTGTTGAACACTGAAGCTTTCTTT,CAIREGLLNTEAFF
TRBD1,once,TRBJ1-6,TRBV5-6,TGTGCCAGCAGCTTGGTACAGGGGGATAGCTCACCCCTCCACTTT,CASSLVQGDSSPLHF
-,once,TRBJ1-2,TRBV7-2,TGTGCCAGCAGCTTAAATCCAGGGAATGGCTACACCTTC,CASSLNPGNGYTF
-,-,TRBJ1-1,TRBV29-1,TGCAGCGCTTCCAGGGCCGGCACTGAAGCTTTCTTT,CSASRAGTEAFF
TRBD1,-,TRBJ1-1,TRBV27,TGTGCCAGCAGTTTTTGGTCAGGGGGGACCACTGAAGCTTTCTTT,CASSFWSGGTTEAFF
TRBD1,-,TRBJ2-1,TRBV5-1,TGCGCCAGCAGCATGCAACCGGGACAGGGAAGCTCCTACAATGAGCAGTTCTTC,CASSMQPGQGSSYNEQFF
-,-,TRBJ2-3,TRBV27,TGTGCCAGCAGTTTACTAAGCGGGAGCACAGATACGCAGTATTTT,CASSLLSGSTDTQYF
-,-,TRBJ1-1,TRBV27,TGTGCCAGCAGTTTAGGGGCAGGGGCGAACACTGAAGCTTTCTTT,CASSLGAGANTEAFF
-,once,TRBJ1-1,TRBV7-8,TGTGCCAGCAGCCCAAAGGAGGTGGGTACTGAAGCTTTCTTT,CASSPKEVGTEAFF
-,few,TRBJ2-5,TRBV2,TGTGCCAGACCCAGGGGCCCCAGGGCCCAGTACTTC,CARPRGPRAQYF
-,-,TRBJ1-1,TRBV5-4,TGTGCCAGCAGCCTTGTCGGCACGGGAGCTTTCTTT,CASSLVGTGAFF
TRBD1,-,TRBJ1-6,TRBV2,TGTGCCAGCAAAGGGACAGGAGGTAATTCACCCCTCCACTTT,CASKGTGGNSPLHF
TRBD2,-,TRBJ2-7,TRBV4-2,TGTGCCAGCAGCAGTGTAGCGGGAACCTACGAGCAGTACTTC,CASSSVAGTYEQYF
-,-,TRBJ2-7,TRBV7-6,TGTGCCAGCAGCCAAACTAGGAACGAGCAGTACTTC,CASSQTRNEQYF
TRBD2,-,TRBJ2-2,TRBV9,TGTGCCAGCAGCTACGGCGGGGGGGGCTCCGGGGAGCTGTTTTTT,CASSYGGGGSGELFF
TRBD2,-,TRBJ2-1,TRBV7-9,TGTGCCAGCAGCTTATCGACTAGCGGGGGGGCCTCAAATGAGCAGTTCTTC,CASSLSTSGGASNEQFF
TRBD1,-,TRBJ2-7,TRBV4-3,TGCGCCAGCAGCTCACTGACAGGGACCTACGAGCAGTACTTC,CASSSLTGTYEQYF
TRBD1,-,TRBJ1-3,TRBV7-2,TGTGCCAGCAGCAGGGGGACAGGGACTGGAAACACCATATATTTT,CASSRGTGTGNTIYF
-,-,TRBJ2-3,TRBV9,TGTGCCAGCAGCTCCCACAGGGTGCAAAACACAGATACGCAGTATTTT,CASSSHRVQNTDTQYF
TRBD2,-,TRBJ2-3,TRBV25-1,TGTGCCAGCGGGGGACTACCTACAGATACGCAGTATTTT,CASGGLPTDTQYF
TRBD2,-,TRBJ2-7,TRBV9,TGTGCCAGCAGCAGCGGGGGGTCAACCTACGAGCAGTACTTC,CASSSGGSTYEQYF
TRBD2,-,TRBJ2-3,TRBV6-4,TGTGCCAGCAGTGTCGCGGGGGGCACAGATACGCAGTATTTT,CASSVAGGTDTQYF
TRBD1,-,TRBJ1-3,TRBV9,TGTGCCAGCAGCGTAGGATGGGGACAGGGCTCTGGAAACACCATATATTTT,CASSVGWGQGSGNTIYF
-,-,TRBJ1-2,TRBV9,TGTGCCAGCACCTCAGCGATGGCTGGCTACACCTTC,CASTSAMAGYTF
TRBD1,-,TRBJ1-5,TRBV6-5,TGTGCCAGCAGGCTCACCGGACAGGGTAATCAGCCCCAGCATTTT,CASRLTGQGNQPQHF